This TCR beta chain was documented in a study of early T cells in non-severe SARS-CoV-2 infection. One entry per CDR3 protein results from TCRdb running MiXCR on the 5' RACE reads. The table shows some 120,000 distinct CDR3 sequences, with 15% occurring only once. V lost 6 bases and J lost 3, with 15 bases in between. The CDR3 has 15 amino acids. Specimen: whole blood. The rearrangement uses TRBV12-3 or TRBV12-4 and TRBJ2-4, with D hard to call. The receptor comes from an adult who was a healthcare worker with PCR-confirmed SARS-CoV-2 infection or an uninfected control (not recorded which). The CDR3 DNA reads TGTGCCAGCAGGCCCGATTCGGGTGGCAAAAACATTCAGTACTTC. This gives the protein CASRPDSGGKNIQYF.